This entry lists 11 T cell receptor beta chains sequenced from one sample in a study of blood T cell repertoires in COVID-19. Measured with immunoSEQ multiplex PCR; TCRdb has only the in-frame clones, and not every one. The sample consists of under 150,000 clones, about 86% of them appearing once. Sequencing was performed on PBMCs or T cells enriched from blood (not recorded which). The receptors originated from a man aged 40-50 years with acute COVID-19.

The rearrangement uses TRBV19 and TRBJ2-1, with 15 bases lining up with TRBD2. Germline V gene data show CDR1 as LNHDA and CDR2 as SQIVND (reference sequence). The length of the CDR3 is 18 residues. Trimming at V came to 4 bases and at J to 8 bases, leaving 12 bases not matched to a gene. CDR3 DNA: TGTGCCAGTAGTACGGGTATGGGACTAGCGGGAGGAGTGGATGAGCAGTTCTTC. Its translation: CASSTGMGLAGGVDEQFF.

The rearrangement links TRBV10-1 to TRBJ1-5; D gene uncertain. CDR3 length equals 13 residues. Trimming cost V 4 bases and J 3 bases, with 7 bases left between them. CDR1 and CDR2 from the germline V gene are WNHNN and SYGVQD (reference sequence). This CDR3 reads CASSGGNNQPQHF. CDR3 coding DNA: TGCGCCAGCAGTGGCGGCAACAATCAGCCCCAGCATTTT.

The J gene is TRBJ2-3, the V gene TRBV15; 8 bases match TRBD1. The CDR3 sequence is 14 residues long. The V gene's germline CDR1 is LNHNV and CDR2 YYDKDF (reference sequence). V gave up 8 bases and J gave up 5 bases; unmatched junction bases: 9. The CDR3 is CATEGRGLGDTQYF. DNA for the CDR3: TGTGCCACCGAGGGCAGGGGGCTAGGAGATACGCAGTATTTT.

CDR3 in amino acids: CASSPRGQTNTGELFF. CDR3 nucleotides: TGTGCCAGCAGCCCAAGGGGACAAACAAACACCGGGGAGCTGTTTTTT. The V gene is TRBV7-3, the J gene TRBJ2-2; tentative D call: TRBD1 (6 bases). Germline V gene data show CDR1 as SGHTA and CDR2 as FQGTGA. V lost 5 bases to trimming and J lost 2 bases, with 15 bases between them. The CDR3 loop spans 16 amino acids.

The chain employs TRBV5-1 and TRBJ2-3, with D possibly being TRBD2 (7 bases). Germline-derived CDR1 and CDR2 are SGHRS and YFSETQ. V was trimmed by 0 bases and J by 6 bases, leaving 11 bases between them. The CDR3 consists of 14 residues. CDR3 residues: CASSLEGEGDTQYF. CDR3 nucleotides: TGCGCCAGCAGCTTGGAGGGGGAGGGCGATACGCAGTATTTT.

This clone was seen only a few times. This chain links TRBV6-5 with TRBJ1-5; maybe TRBD1 (6 bases). This CDR3 is 14 amino acids long. CDR1 and CDR2 from the germline V gene are MNHEY and SVGAGI. V lost 6 bases and J lost 7, with 16 bases in between. CDR3: CASSRTGLSQPQHF. CDR3 nucleotides: TGTGCCAGCAGCCGTACAGGGCTTAGCCAGCCCCAGCATTTT.

The V call is TRBV30, the J call TRBJ2-3; the match to TRBD2 covers 8 bases. This CDR3 has 14 residues. J lost 6 bases, V lost 0 bases, and 5 bases had no gene match. Germline CDR1 GTSNPN, CDR2 SVGIG (reference sequence). The CDR3 region has the DNA TGTGCCTGGAGTGTACCCGGGGGGGTGGATACGCAGTATTTT. This gives the protein CAWSVPGGVDTQYF.

This chain connects TRBV5-1 to TRBJ2-1, with D possibly matching TRBD1 (6 bases). Germline V CDR1 and CDR2: SGHRS, YFSETQ. This CDR3 contains 14 residues. V was pared by 7 bases and J by 0 bases, with 11 bases between. The CDR3 here is CASGTGSSYNEQFF. The CDR3 region has the DNA TGCGCCAGCGGTACAGGGAGCTCCTACAATGAGCAGTTCTTC.

The rearrangement links TRBV30 to TRBJ1-1, with 8 bases matching TRBD1. The CDR3 consists of 15 residues. CDR1 is GTSNPN and CDR2 is SVGIG in the germline V gene (reference sequence). With V trimmed by 1 base and J by 1 base, 5 bases remained unmatched. CDR3 DNA: TGTGCCTGGAGTGGCGACAGGGGACAGAACACTGAAGCTTTCTTT. Its protein product is CAWSGDRGQNTEAFF.

This clone appeared a few times. CDR3 protein: CASSLELAGGHEQYF. As DNA, the CDR3 is TGTGCCAGCAGCTTAGAACTAGCGGGAGGACACGAGCAGTACTTC. The gene calls are TRBV11-2 and TRBJ2-7; 12 bases match TRBD2. Germline assignment: CDR1 SGHAT and CDR2 FQNNGV. V lost 0 bases, J lost 5 bases, and 2 bases stayed unmatched. CDR3 length equals 15 residues.

The chain joins TRBV6-5 to TRBJ1-6; possibly TRBD1 for D (5 bases). V lost 8 bases, J lost 8 bases, and 7 bases lay in between. In germline, CDR1 is MNHEY, CDR2 SVGAGI. The CDR3 is made up of 11 amino acids. The DNA of the CDR3 is TGTGCCAGCGGAGGGGATTCACCCCTCCACTTT. This sequence encodes CASGGDSPLHF.